This is a list of T cell receptor beta chains from one sample in a study of T cell responses to AZD1222 COVID-19 vaccine. The data were produced by immunoSEQ multiplex PCR, yet TCRdb's version contains in-frame clones alone and is incomplete. The data show about 140,000 clones, more than 85% seen once. Sequencing used peripheral blood, obtained 28 days after the second AZD1222 dose. These receptors originate from an adult who received the AZD1222 COVID-19 vaccine. CDR3s include the opening cysteine and the closing phenylalanine or tryptophan. Fields, in order: clone size, D gene, J gene, CDR3 length, V gene, CDR3 protein, CDR3 DNA. A D gene is named only where the DNA matches it firmly. Expanded clones are given a class, and other clones once, few, many or no size at all.

>-|TRBD1|TRBJ1-3|14|TRBV28
CASSRGRHRNTIYF
TGTGCCAGCAGCAGGGGGCGGCATAGAAACACCATATATTTT
>-|-|TRBJ2-6|16|TRBV5-1
CASSLSGASGANVLTF
TGCGCCAGCAGCTTGTCAGGGGCCTCTGGGGCCAACGTCCTGACTTTC
>-|-|TRBJ1-5|14|TRBV5-1
CASSLGGGSQPQHF
TGCGCCAGCAGCTTGGGAGGGGGTAGTCAGCCCCAGCATTTT
>-|TRBD1|TRBJ1-5|19|TRBV10-1
CASSEESTGAISGNQPQHF
TGCGCCAGCAGTGAAGAGTCGACAGGGGCAATCTCTGGCAATCAGCCCCAGCATTTT
>-|-|TRBJ1-1|15|TRBV5-5
CASSPRPITNTEAFF
TGTGCCAGCAGCCCCCGACCTATTACTAACACTGAAGCTTTCTTT
>once|-|TRBJ2-2|15|TRBV10-3
CAISDRGPPTGELFF
TGTGCCATCAGTGACCGGGGACCCCCGACCGGGGAGCTGTTTTTT
>-|TRBD1|TRBJ1-1|18|TRBV24-1
CATSDFRYNRGLNTEAFF
TGTGCCACCAGTGATTTTAGGTATAACAGGGGGCTGAACACTGAAGCTTTCTTT
>-|TRBD2|TRBJ2-1|15|TRBV11-2
CASAIKGLADNEQFF
TGTGCCAGCGCGATAAAGGGACTAGCGGACAATGAGCAGTTCTTC
>-|-|TRBJ1-1|13|TRBV10-3
CAITPGRDIEAFF
TGTGCCATCACACCGGGGCGCGACATTGAAGCTTTCTTT
>-|TRBD2|TRBJ2-7|15|TRBV27
CASSTNSGRAYEQYF
TGTGCCAGCAGCACGAATAGCGGGAGGGCCTACGAGCAGTACTTC
>-|TRBD1|TRBJ2-4|16|TRBV18
CASSPGTGGETDIQYF
TGTGCCAGCTCACCCGGGACAGGGGGCGAGACGGACATTCAGTACTTC
>-|-|TRBJ2-1|17|TRBV9
CASSVERGGTQVNEQFF
TGTGCCAGCAGCGTAGAACGTGGCGGGACACAGGTTAATGAGCAGTTCTTC
>-|-|TRBJ1-1|13|TRBV7-9
CASSIVGGTEAFF
TGTGCCAGCAGCATAGTGGGGGGCACTGAAGCTTTCTTT
>-|TRBD1|TRBJ1-1|14|TRBV28
CASSPQGVGTEAFF
TGTGCCAGCAGCCCACAGGGGGTGGGCACTGAAGCTTTCTTT
>-|-|TRBJ1-5|15|TRBV19
CASSIVAGVNQPQHF
TGTGCCAGTAGTATTGTGGCAGGCGTCAATCAGCCCCAGCATTTT
>-|-|TRBJ2-2|14|TRBV7-6
CASSLARTIGELFF
TGTGCCAGCAGCCTAGCTAGAACGATAGGGGAGCTGTTTTTT
>-|-|TRBJ2-1|11|TRBV4-1
CASSHGDEQFF
TGCGCCAGCAGCCACGGAGATGAGCAGTTCTTC
>-|-|TRBJ1-1|16|TRBV7-9
CASSFLRVGGVTEAFF
TGTGCCAGCAGCTTCTTGAGGGTCGGGGGGGTCACTGAAGCTTTCTTT
>once|-|TRBJ2-2|13|TRBV11-2
CASSGIGGGELFF
TGTGCCAGCAGCGGAATAGGGGGCGGGGAGCTGTTTTTT
>-|TRBD1|TRBJ1-2|14|TRBV5-1
CASSSGTGVYGYTF
TGCGCCAGCAGCTCCGGGACAGGGGTCTATGGCTACACCTTC
>-|-|TRBJ1-5|16|TRBV28
CASSPTGQRRNQPQHF
TGTGCCAGCAGCCCCACGGGCCAAAGGCGCAATCAGCCCCAGCATTTT
>once|-|TRBJ1-1|14|TRBV6-1
CASSEGTSNTEAFF
TGTGCCAGCAGTGAAGGGACCTCGAACACTGAAGCTTTCTTT
>-|-|TRBJ1-4|11|TRBV29-1
CSGATNEKLFF
TGCAGCGGTGCAACTAATGAAAAACTGTTTTTT
>once|-|TRBJ1-2|15|TRBV4-3
CASSQDRRGDYGYTF
TGCGCCAGCAGCCAAGATCGGAGAGGGGACTATGGCTACACCTTC
>-|-|TRBJ2-7|15|TRBV6-4
CASSVEWGSSYEQYF
TGTGCCAGCAGTGTTGAGTGGGGGAGCTCCTACGAGCAGTACTTC
>-|-|TRBJ1-6|16|TRBV28
CASSSKSTAFNSPLHF
TGTGCCAGCAGTTCCAAATCGACAGCTTTCAATTCACCCCTCCACTTT
>-|TRBD2|TRBJ2-5|14|TRBV4-2
CASSQGLALGTQYF
TGTGCCAGCAGCCAAGGACTAGCATTAGGGACCCAGTACTTC
>once|-|TRBJ1-1|13|TRBV19
CASSITGSTEAFF
TGTGCCAGTAGTATAACAGGGTCCACTGAAGCTTTCTTT
>-|-|TRBJ1-5|13|TRBV10-3
CASREGEHQPQHF
TGTGCCAGCCGCGAGGGAGAGCATCAGCCCCAGCATTTT
>once|TRBD1|TRBJ1-6|15|TRBV28
CASNSPGQGYSPLHF
TGTGCCAGCAACTCACCGGGACAGGGGTATTCACCCCTCCACTTT
>-|-|TRBJ1-2|13|TRBV28
CASSLGHNYGYTF
TGTGCCAGCAGCCTTGGACACAACTATGGCTACACCTTC
>-|TRBD1|TRBJ1-1|15|TRBV28
CASSPPGQPNTEAFF
TGTGCCAGCAGCCCACCGGGACAGCCGAACACTGAAGCTTTCTTT
>-|-|TRBJ1-4|13|TRBV29-1
CSVDQGHDEKLFF
TGCAGCGTTGATCAGGGTCATGATGAAAAACTGTTTTTT
>-|-|TRBJ2-2|14|TRBV10-1
CASSRAPNTGELFF
TGCGCCAGCAGCCGGGCCCCAAACACCGGGGAGCTGTTTTTT
>once|-|TRBJ2-1|15|TRBV9
CASSGPIQAVHEQFF
TGTGCCAGCAGCGGTCCGATTCAGGCGGTCCATGAGCAGTTCTTC
>-|-|TRBJ2-1|15|TRBV5-1
CASSLVQSSYNEQFF
TGCGCCAGCAGCTTGGTGCAGAGCTCCTACAATGAGCAGTTCTTC
>-|-|TRBJ2-1|12|TRBV5-4
CASSPKNNEQFF
TGTGCCAGCAGCCCAAAGAACAATGAGCAGTTCTTC
>-|TRBD1|TRBJ2-5|16|TRBV5-5
CASSPDGTADRETQYF
TGTGCCAGCAGCCCAGACGGGACAGCCGATCGAGAGACCCAGTACTTC
>-|-|TRBJ2-3|15|TRBV11-2
CASSPWTASTDTQYF
TGTGCCAGCAGCCCTTGGACAGCTAGCACAGATACGCAGTATTTT
>-|-|TRBJ2-1|12|TRBV28
CATRGLYNEQFF
TGTGCCACGAGGGGTCTCTACAATGAGCAGTTCTTC
>-|-|TRBJ1-5|13|TRBV23-1
CARGGGSNQPQHF
TGCGCCCGAGGAGGGGGGAGCAATCAGCCCCAGCATTTT